The entry below describes one T cell receptor beta chain. Noted treatment: oral pan-JAK inhibitor, 5-10 mg twice daily. RNA extraction and reverse transcription yielded cDNA as sequencing template. Some clones are missing from TCRdb's copy, which holds only in-frame ones; the method was immunoSEQ multiplex PCR. The table records 93,000 or so clones, about nine tenths of them present only once. These data are taken from a study of CD8+ T cells in alopecia areata. Background on the study: In an open-label trial, patients got 5 to 10 mg tofacitinib twice daily. Tofacitinib lasted 6 to 18 months, then 6 months off drug.

The CDR3 has 12 amino acids. Germline V gives CDR1 SGHVS, CDR2 FQNEAQ. The V gene lost 1 base and the J gene lost 4 bases, with 3 bases spanning the gap. The rearrangement joins TRBV7-8 to TRBJ2-3; no definite D call. This clonotype was obtained from a human donor with alopecia areata. The sequencing used CD8+ T cells sorted from blood, collected at week 34, from a patient treated with tofacitinib. The DNA of the CDR3 is TGTGCCAGCAGCTTAGGTGCAGATACGCAGTATTTT. It encodes CASSLGADTQYF. Drawing the rest from reference TRBV7-8 and TRBJ2-3, the complete variable domain is GAGVSQSPRYKVAKRGQDVALRCDPISGHVSLFWYQQALGQGPEFLTYFQNEAQLDKSGLPSDRFFAERPEGSVSTLKIQRTQQEDSAVYLCASSLGADTQYFGPGTRLTVL.